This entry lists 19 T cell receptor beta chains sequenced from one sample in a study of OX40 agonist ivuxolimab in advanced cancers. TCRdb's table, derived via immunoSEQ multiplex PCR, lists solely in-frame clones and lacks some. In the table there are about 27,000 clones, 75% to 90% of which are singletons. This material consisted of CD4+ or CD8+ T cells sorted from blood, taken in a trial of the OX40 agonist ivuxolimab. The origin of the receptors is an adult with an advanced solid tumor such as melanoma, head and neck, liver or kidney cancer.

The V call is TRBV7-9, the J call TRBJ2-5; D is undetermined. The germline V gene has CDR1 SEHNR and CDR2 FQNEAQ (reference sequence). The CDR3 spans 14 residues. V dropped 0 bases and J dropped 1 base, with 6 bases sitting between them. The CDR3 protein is CASSLAALQETQYF. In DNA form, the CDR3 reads TGTGCCAGCAGCTTAGCAGCACTCCAAGAGACCCAGTACTTC. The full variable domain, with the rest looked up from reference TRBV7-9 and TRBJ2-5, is DTGVSQNPRHKITKRGQNVTFRCDPISEHNRLYWYRQTLGQGPEFLTYFQNEAQLEKSRLLSDRFSAERPKGSFSTLEIQRTEQGDSAMYLCASSLAALQETQYFGPGTRLLVL.

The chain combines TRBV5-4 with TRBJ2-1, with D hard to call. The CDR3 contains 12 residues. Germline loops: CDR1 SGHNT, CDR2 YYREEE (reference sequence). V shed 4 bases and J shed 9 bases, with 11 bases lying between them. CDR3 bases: TGTGCCAGCAGCACTACGTATCTTGAGCAGTTCTTC. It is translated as CASSTTYLEQFF.

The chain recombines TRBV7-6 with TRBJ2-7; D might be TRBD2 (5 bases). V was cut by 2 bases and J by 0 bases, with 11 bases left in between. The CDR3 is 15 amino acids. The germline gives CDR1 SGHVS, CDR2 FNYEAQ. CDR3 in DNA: TGTGCCAGCAGCTTATATGTGGGGAGCTCCTACGAGCAGTACTTC. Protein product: CASSLYVGSSYEQYF.

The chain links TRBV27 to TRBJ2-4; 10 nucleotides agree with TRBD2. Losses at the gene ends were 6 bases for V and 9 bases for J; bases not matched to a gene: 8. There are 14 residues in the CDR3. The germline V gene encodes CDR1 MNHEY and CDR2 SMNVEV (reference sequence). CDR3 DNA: TGTGCCAGCAGAGCCAGCGGGGGGGCAAGCATTCAGTACTTC. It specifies CASRASGGASIQYF.

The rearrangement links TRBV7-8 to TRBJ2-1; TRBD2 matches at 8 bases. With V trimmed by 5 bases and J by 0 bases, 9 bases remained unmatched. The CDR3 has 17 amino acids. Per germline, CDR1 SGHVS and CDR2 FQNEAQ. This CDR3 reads CASSASFSGNSYNEQFF. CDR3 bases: TGTGCCAGCAGCGCGAGCTTTAGCGGGAACTCCTACAATGAGCAGTTCTTC.

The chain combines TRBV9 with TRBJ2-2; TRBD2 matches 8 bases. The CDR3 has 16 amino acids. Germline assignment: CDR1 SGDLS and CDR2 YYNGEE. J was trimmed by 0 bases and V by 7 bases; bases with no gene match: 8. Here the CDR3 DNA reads TGTGCCAGCGGTCCAGCGGGGGCCGCGAACACCGGGGAGCTGTTTTTT. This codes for CASGPAGAANTGELFF.

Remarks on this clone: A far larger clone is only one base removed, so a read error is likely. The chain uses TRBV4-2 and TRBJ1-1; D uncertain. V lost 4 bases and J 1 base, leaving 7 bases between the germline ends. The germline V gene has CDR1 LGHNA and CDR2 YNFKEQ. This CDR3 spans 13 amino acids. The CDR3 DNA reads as TGTGCCAGCAGCCGGATGGAGAACACTGAAGCTTTCTTT. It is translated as CASSRMENTEAFF.

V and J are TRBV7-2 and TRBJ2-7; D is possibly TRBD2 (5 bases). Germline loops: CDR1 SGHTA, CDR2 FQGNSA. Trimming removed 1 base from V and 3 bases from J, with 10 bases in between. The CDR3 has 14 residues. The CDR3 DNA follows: TGTGCCAGCAGCTTAGGCCTAGGGAGCTACGAGCAGTACTTC. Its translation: CASSLGLGSYEQYF.

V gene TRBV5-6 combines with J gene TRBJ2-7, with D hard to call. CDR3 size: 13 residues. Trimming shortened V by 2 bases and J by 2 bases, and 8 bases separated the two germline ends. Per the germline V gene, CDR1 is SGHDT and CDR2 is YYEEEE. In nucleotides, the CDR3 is TGTGCCAGCAGCTTAGGCACCACCTACGAGCAGTACTTC. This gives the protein CASSLGTTYEQYF.

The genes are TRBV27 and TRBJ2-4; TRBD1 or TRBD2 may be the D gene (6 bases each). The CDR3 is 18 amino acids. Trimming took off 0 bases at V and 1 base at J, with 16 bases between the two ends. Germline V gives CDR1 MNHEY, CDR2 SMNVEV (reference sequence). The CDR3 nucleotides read TGTGCCAGCAGTTTATCGGGCTGGGGGGCTACTGCCAAAAACATTCAGTACTTC. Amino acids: CASSLSGWGATAKNIQYF.

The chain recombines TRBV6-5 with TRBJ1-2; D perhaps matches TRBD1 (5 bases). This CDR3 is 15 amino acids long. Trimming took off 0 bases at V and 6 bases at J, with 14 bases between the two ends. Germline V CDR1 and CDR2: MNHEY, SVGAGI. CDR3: CASSYSNGAGDGYTF. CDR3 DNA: TGTGCCAGCAGTTACTCGAATGGGGCAGGAGATGGCTACACCTTC.

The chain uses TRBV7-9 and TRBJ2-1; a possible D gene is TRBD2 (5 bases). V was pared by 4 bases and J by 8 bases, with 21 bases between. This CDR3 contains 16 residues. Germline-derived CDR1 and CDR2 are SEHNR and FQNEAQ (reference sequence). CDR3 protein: CASSSREKRVFYEQFF. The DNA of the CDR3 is TGTGCCAGCAGCTCCCGGGAAAAACGGGTGTTTTATGAGCAGTTCTTC.

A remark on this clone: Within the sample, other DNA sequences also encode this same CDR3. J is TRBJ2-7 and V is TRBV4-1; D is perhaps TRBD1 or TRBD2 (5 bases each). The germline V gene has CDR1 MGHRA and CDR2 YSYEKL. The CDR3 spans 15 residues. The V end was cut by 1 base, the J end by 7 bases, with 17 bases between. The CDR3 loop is CASSQVTGPRVEQYF. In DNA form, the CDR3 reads TGCGCCAGCAGCCAAGTTACGGGACCCCGAGTAGAGCAGTACTTC.

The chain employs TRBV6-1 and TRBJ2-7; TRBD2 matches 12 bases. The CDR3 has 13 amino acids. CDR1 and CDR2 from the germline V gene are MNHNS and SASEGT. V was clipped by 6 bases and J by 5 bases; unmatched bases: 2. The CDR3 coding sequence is TGTGCCAGCAGCGGACTAGCGGGAAACGAGCAGTACTTC. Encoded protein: CASSGLAGNEQYF.

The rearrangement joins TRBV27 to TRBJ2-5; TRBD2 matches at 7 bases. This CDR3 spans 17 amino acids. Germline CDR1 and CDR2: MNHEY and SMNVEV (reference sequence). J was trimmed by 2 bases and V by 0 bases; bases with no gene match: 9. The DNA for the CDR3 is TGTGCCAGCAGTTTATCGTTTCTATTCGGGGGGCAAGAGACCCAGTACTTC. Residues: CASSLSFLFGGQETQYF.

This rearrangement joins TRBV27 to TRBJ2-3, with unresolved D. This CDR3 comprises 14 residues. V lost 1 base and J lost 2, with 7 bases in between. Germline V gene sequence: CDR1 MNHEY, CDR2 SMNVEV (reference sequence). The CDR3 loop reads CASSLFRATDTQYF. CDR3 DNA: TGTGCCAGCAGTTTATTCCGGGCCACAGATACGCAGTATTTT.

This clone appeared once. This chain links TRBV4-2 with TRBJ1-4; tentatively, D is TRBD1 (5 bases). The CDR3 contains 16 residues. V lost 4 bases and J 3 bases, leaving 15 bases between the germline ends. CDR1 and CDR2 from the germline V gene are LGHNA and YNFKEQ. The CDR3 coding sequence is TGTGCCAGCAGCCTTCCGCGGGGGACCGCTAATGAAAAACTGTTTTTT. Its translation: CASSLPRGTANEKLFF.

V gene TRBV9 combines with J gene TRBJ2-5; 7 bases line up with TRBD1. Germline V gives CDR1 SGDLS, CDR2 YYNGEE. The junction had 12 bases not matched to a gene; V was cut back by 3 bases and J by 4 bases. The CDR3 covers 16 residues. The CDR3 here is CASSAEPGGSLETQYF. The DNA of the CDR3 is TGTGCCAGCAGCGCGGAACCAGGGGGAAGCTTAGAGACCCAGTACTTC.

The CDR3 loop is CASSPGTSGGTVEETQYF. For the CDR3, the DNA is TGTGCCAGCAGCCCAGGGACTAGCGGGGGAACGGTTGAAGAGACCCAGTACTTC. V usage is TRBV7-3 and J usage is TRBJ2-5, with 14 bases matching TRBD2. The CDR3 totals 18 residues. The germline V gene has CDR1 SGHTA and CDR2 FQGTGA. The ends lost 5 bases at V and 3 bases at J; junction bases unmatched: 11.